This record covers a single TCR beta chain. The antigen remains undetermined. Around 220 ng DNA, 30,000 or so T cell genomes, went into each sorted-subset replicate PCR. Sequencing used immunoSEQ multiplex PCR; TCRdb keeps in-frame clones, though not all of them. Found here are fewer than 700,000 clones, around 95% of them singletons; the top ten hold around 0.12%. The source of the sample is a study of shared clonotypes between healthy human individuals. Naive CD8 isolation took CD45RO-negative cells positively selected for CCR7 and excluded terminally differentiated effector memory CD45RA+ cells. Recent acute infections and vaccinations were absent in the healthy HIV-negative adult donors. Study findings and constraints: Despite large depth, rarefaction showed incomplete sorted-subset sequencing. The diversity represented, both genetic and in exposure history, was limited by few donors.

Sequenced sample: naive CD8+ T cells sorted from blood. The source of this sequence is a woman younger than 45 in good health.

The CDR3 protein is CASSTPTYEQYF. In nucleotides, the CDR3 is TGTGCCAGCAGCACGCCCACCTACGAGCAGTACTTC. V usage is TRBV7-9 and J usage is TRBJ2-7, with unresolved D. The CDR3 has 12 residues. CDR1 is SEHNR, CDR2 FQNEAQ, per germline (reference sequence). V was pared by 5 bases and J by 2 bases, with 7 bases between.